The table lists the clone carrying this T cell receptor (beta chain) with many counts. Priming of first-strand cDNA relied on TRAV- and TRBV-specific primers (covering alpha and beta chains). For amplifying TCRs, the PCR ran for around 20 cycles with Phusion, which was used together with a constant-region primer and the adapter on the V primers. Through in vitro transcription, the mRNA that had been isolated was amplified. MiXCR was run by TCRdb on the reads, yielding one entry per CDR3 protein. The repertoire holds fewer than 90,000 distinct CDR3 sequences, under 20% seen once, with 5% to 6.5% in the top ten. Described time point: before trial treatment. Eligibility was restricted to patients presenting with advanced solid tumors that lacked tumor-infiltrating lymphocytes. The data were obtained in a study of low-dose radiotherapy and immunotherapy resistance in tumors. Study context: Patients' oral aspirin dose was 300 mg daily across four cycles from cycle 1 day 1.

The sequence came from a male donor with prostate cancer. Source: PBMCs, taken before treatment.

The CDR3 bases are TGCAGTGTCACAGGGTCATATCACTATGAGCAGTTCTTC. Amino acid sequence: CSVTGSYHYEQFF. V and J are TRBV20-1 and TRBJ2-1; D possibly corresponds to TRBD1 (6 bases). The CDR3 consists of 13 residues. CDR1 is DFQATT, CDR2 SNEGSKA, per germline (reference sequence). With 7 bases removed from V and 8 bases from J, the gap between germline ends came to 18 bases.